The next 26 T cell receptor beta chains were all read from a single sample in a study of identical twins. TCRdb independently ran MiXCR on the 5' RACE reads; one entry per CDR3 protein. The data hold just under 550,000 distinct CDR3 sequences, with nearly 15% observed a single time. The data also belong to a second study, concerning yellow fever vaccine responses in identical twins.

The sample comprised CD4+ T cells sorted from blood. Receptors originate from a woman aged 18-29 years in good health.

The CDR3 spells CASRRLNTGELFF. CDR3 sequence (DNA): TGTGCCAGCAGACGTCTAAACACCGGGGAGCTGTTTTTT. V is TRBV7-8 and J is TRBJ2-2; unclear D gene. The CDR3 loop spans 13 amino acids. The V gene lost 6 bases and the J gene lost 2 bases, with 7 bases spanning the gap. Germline-derived CDR1 and CDR2 are SGHVS and FQNEAQ.

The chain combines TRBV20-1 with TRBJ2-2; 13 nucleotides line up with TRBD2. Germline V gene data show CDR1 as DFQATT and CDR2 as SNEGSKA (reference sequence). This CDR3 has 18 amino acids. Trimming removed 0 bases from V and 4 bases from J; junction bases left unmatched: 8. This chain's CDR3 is CSARDPLAGGRITGELFF. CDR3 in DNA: TGCAGTGCTAGAGATCCACTAGCGGGGGGGCGGATCACCGGGGAGCTGTTTTTT.

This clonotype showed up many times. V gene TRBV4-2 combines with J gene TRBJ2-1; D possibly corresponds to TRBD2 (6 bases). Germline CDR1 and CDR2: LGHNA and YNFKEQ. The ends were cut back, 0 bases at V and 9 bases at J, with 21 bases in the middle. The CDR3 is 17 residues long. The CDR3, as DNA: TGTGCCAGCAGCCAAGAGGGGGGAACGGCCGGAGGGGCTGAGCAGTTCTTC. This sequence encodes CASSQEGGTAGGAEQFF.

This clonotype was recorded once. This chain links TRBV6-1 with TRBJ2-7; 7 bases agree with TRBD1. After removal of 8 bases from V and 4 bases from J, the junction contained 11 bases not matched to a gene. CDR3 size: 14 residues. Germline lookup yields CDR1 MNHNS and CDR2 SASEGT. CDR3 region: CASDRGGFGYEQYV. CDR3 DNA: TGTGCCAGCGATCGAGGGGGCTTCGGTTACGAGCAGTACGTC.

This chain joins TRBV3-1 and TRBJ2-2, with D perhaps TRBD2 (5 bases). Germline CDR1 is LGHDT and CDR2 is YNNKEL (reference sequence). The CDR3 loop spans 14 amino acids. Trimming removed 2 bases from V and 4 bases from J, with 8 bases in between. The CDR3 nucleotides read TGTGCCAGCAGCCAACTAGAGGGCACCGGGGAGCTGTTTTTT. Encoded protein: CASSQLEGTGELFF.

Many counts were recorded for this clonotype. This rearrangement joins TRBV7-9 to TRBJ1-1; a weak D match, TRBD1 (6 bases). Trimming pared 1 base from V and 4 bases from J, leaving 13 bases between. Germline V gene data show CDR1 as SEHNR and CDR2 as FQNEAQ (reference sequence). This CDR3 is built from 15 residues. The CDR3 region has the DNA TGTGCCAGCAGCTTAGTAGCGGGGGCCGGCACTGAAGCTTTCTTT. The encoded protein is CASSLVAGAGTEAFF.

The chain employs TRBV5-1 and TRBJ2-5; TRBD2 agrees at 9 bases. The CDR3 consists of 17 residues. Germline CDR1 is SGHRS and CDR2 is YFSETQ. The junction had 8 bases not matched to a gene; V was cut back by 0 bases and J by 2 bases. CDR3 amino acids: CASSLAQMTSGQETQYF. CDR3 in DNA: TGCGCCAGCAGCTTGGCACAGATGACTAGCGGACAAGAGACCCAGTACTTC.

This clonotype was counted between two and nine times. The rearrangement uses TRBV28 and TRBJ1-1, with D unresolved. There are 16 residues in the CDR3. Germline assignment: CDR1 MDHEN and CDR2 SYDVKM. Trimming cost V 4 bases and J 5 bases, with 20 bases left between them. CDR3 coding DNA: TGTGCCAGCAGTTACCTGCCTTGGGTTGGAGGAACTGAAGCTTTCTTT. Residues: CASSYLPWVGGTEAFF.

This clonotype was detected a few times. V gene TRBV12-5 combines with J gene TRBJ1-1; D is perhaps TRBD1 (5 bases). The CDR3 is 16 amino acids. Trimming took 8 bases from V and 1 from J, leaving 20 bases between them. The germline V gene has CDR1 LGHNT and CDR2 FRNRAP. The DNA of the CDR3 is TGTGCTAGTCCCCAGGGAGGGGCGCGGGGGAACACTGAAGCTTTCTTT. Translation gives CASPQGGARGNTEAFF.

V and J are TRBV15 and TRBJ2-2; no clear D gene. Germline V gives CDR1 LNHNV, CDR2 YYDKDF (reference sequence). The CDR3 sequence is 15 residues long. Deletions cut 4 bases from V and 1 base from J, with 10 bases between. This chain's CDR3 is CATSKETLNTGELFF. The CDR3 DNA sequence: TGTGCCACCAGCAAGGAGACTTTGAACACCGGGGAGCTGTTTTTT.

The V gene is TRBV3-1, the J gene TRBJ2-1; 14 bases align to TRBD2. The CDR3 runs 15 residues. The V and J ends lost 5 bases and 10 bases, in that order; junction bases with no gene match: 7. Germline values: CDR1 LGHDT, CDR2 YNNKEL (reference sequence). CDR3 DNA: TGTGCCAGCAGCGAAGGGACTAGCGGGAGAGGGGAGCAGTTCTTC. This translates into CASSEGTSGRGEQFF.

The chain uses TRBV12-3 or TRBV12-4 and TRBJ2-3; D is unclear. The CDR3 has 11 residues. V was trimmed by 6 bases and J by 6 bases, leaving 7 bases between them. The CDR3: CASSSYDTQYF. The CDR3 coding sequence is TGTGCCAGCAGCTCCTATGATACGCAGTATTTT.

CDR3 sequence: CASSQRLNEQFF. CDR3 sequence (DNA): TGTGCCAGCAGCCAAAGGCTCAATGAGCAGTTCTTC. The chain recombines TRBV14 with TRBJ2-1; D remains ambiguous. V gave up 2 bases and J gave up 6 bases, with 5 bases separating them. CDR1 is SGHDN, CDR2 FVKESK, per germline. The CDR3 is 12 residues long.

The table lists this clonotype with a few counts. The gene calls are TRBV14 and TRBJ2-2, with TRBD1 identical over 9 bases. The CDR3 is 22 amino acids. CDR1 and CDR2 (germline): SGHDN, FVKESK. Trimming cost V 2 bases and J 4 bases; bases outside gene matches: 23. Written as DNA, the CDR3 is TGTGCCAGCAGCCAATTGCTCTCCGGGACAGGGCCCGGAGGAGCCCTCACCGGGGAGCTGTTTTTT. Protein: CASSQLLSGTGPGGALTGELFF. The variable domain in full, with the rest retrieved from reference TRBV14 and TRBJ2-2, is EAGVTQFPSHSVIEKGQTVTLRCDPISGHDNLYWYRRVMGKEIKFLLHFVKESKQDESGMPNNRFLAERTGGTYSTLKVQPAELEDSGVYFCASSQLLSGTGPGGALTGELFFGEGSRLTVL.

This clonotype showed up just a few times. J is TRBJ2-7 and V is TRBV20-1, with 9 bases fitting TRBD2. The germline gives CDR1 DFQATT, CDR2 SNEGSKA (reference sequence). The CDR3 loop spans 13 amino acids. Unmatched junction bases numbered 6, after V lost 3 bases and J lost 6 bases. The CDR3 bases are TGCAGTGCTAGCCGTAGCGGGAGAGGCGAGCAGTACTTC. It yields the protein CSASRSGRGEQYF.

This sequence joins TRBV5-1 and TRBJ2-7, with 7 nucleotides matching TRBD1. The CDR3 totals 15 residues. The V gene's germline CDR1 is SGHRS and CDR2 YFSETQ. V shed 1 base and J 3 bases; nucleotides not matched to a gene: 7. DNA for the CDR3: TGCGCCAGCAGCTTGATGGGACAGCCACTCTACGAGCAGTACTTC. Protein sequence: CASSLMGQPLYEQYF.

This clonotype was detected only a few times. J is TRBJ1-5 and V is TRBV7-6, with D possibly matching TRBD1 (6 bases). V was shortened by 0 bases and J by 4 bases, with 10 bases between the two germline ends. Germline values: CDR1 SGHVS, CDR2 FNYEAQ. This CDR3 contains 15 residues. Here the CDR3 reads CASSLAAGVNQPQHF. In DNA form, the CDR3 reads TGTGCCAGCAGCTTAGCCGCAGGGGTAAATCAGCCCCAGCATTTT.

CDR3 sequence: CASSPQYEAFF. The CDR3 DNA reads as TGTGCCAGCAGCCCTCAATATGAAGCTTTCTTT. The V gene is TRBV7-6, the J gene TRBJ1-1; no reliable D call. V dropped 5 bases and J dropped 7 bases, with 8 bases sitting between them. Germline V gives CDR1 SGHVS, CDR2 FNYEAQ. The CDR3 covers 11 residues.

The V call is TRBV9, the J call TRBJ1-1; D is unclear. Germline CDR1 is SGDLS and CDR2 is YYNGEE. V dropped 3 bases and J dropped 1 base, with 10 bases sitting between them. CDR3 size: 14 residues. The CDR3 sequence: CASSARTQNTEAFF. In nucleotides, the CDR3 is TGTGCCAGCAGCGCTCGGACGCAGAACACTGAAGCTTTCTTT.

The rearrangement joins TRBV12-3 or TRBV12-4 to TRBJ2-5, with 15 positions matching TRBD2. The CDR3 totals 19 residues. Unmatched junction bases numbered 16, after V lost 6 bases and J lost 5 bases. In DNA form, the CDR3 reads TGTGCCAGCAGCCCCTCGGCGGGACTAGCGGGGGGCACCAGGGAGACCCAGTACTTC. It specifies CASSPSAGLAGGTRETQYF.

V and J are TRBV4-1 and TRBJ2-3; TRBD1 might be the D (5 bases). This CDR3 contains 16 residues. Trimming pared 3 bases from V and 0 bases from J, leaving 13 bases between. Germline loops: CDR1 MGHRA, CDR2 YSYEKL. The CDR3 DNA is TGCGCCAGCAGCCACCGAGCAGGGCCCAGCACAGATACGCAGTATTTT. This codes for CASSHRAGPSTDTQYF.

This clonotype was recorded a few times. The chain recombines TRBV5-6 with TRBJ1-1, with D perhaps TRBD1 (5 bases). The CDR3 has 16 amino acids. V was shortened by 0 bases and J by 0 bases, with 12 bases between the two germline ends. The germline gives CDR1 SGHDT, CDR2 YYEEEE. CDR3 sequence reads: CASSLAGANLNTEAFF. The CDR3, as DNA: TGTGCCAGCAGCTTGGCCGGGGCCAATCTGAACACTGAAGCTTTCTTT. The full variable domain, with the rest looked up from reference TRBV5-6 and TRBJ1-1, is DAGVTQSPTHLIKTRGQQVTLRCSPKSGHDTVSWYQQALGQGPQFIFQYYEEEERQRGNFPDRFSGHQFPNYSSELNVNALLLGDSALYLCASSLAGANLNTEAFFGQGTRLTVV.

Here the CDR3 DNA reads TGTGCCAGCACCGCTTTGGGGGAAGAGACCCAGTACTTC. It encodes CASTALGEETQYF. The chain is built from TRBV5-5 and TRBJ2-5; D assignment may be TRBD1 or TRBD2 (5 bases each). The germline gives CDR1 SGHKS, CDR2 YYEKEE (reference sequence). Trimming took 6 bases from V and 3 from J, leaving 12 bases between them. The CDR3 runs 13 residues.

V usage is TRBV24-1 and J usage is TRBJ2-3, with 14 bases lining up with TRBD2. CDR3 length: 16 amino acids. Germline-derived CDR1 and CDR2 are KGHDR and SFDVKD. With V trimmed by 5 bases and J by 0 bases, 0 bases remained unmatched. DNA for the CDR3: TGTGCCACCAGTGGGACTAGCGGGGGGAGCACAGATACGCAGTATTTT. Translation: CATSGTSGGSTDTQYF.

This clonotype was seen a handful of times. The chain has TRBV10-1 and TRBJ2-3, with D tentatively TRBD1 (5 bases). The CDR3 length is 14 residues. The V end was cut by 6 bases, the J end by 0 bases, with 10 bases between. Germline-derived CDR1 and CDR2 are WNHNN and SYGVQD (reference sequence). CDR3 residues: CASRDSFSTDTQYF. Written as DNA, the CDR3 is TGCGCCAGCAGAGACAGCTTTAGCACAGATACGCAGTATTTT.

For the CDR3, the DNA is TGTGCCAGCAGTTTAGATACCCTTAGGTATGAGCAGTTCTTC. It encodes CASSLDTLRYEQFF. V is TRBV12-3 or TRBV12-4 and J is TRBJ2-1; unclear D gene. V lost 1 base, J lost 8 bases, and 12 bases lay in between. The CDR3 contains 14 residues.